This is a list of T cell receptor beta chains from one sample in a study of control samples from healthy donors and cancer patients. TCRdb keeps only in-frame clones here, not all; method: immunoSEQ multiplex PCR. The sample carries 84,000 or so clones, 70% to 85% recorded once. Sequenced input: PBMCs. The source is a man between 60 and 75 years old with head and neck cancer. CDR3s include the opening cysteine and the closing phenylalanine or tryptophan. Each record gives: CDR3 length, D gene, V gene, J gene, clone size, CDR3 protein, CDR3 DNA. D genes are given only for firm matches. Rows give clone size only sometimes, using once, few, many, or a class for an expanded clone.

>16|.|TRBV7-9|TRBJ1-6|.
CASSLGAGRDYSPLHF
TGTGCCAGCAGCTTAGGAGCAGGGCGCGACTATTCACCCCTCCACTTT
>13|.|TRBV9|TRBJ2-1|.
CASSVEVGAEQFF
TGTGCCAGCAGCGTAGAGGTCGGGGCTGAGCAGTTCTTC
>14|.|TRBV6-6|TRBJ2-6|.
CASSSGSGANVLTF
TGTGCCAGCAGTTCCGGATCTGGGGCCAACGTCCTGACTTTC
>14|TRBD1|TRBV6-6|TRBJ2-7|.
CASSSTGGAGEQYF
TGTGCCAGCAGTTCGACAGGGGGCGCGGGCGAGCAGTACTTC
>15|.|TRBV10-3|TRBJ2-3|.
CAIRSSPTPTDTQYF
TGTGCCATCAGATCATCACCTACTCCCACAGATACGCAGTATTTT
>14|TRBD1|TRBV11-2|TRBJ1-2|.
CASSLTTGNYGYTF
TGTGCCAGCAGCCTCACGACAGGGAACTATGGCTACACCTTC
>17|.|TRBV20-1|TRBJ2-1|.
CSASTPSRRGGYNEQFF
TGCAGTGCTAGTACCCCCTCCCGCAGGGGCGGCTACAATGAGCAGTTCTTC
>14|TRBD1|TRBV5-4|TRBJ1-5|.
CASSLDRGSGPQHF
TGTGCCAGCAGCCTGGACAGGGGTTCAGGGCCCCAGCATTTT
>11|TRBD1|TRBV12-3/TRBV12-4|TRBJ1-1|.
CASSLQGGAFF
TGTGCCAGCAGTTTACAGGGGGGAGCTTTCTTT
>15|TRBD1|TRBV27|TRBJ2-7|.
CASSFSGTGAYEQYF
TGTGCCAGCAGTTTTTCCGGGACAGGGGCTTATGAGCAGTACTTC
>11|.|TRBV5-6|TRBJ2-7|.
CASSVGYEQYF
TGTGCCAGCAGCGTCGGTTACGAGCAGTACTTC
>15|TRBD2|TRBV2|TRBJ2-7|.
CASSERAGGQVEQYF
TGTGCCAGCAGTGAGAGGGCGGGAGGGCAGGTCGAGCAGTACTTC
>15|TRBD1|TRBV27|TRBJ1-2|.
CASSLLGTGEYGYTF
TGTGCCAGCAGTTTATTAGGGACAGGGGAGTATGGCTACACCTTC
>15|TRBD1|TRBV6-5|TRBJ1-5|.
CASSYAQGGGQPQHF
TGTGCCAGCAGTTACGCCCAGGGGGGGGGTCAGCCCCAGCATTTT
>11|TRBD1|TRBV18|TRBJ2-7|.
CASSTGDEQYF
TGTGCCAGTTCCACAGGGGACGAGCAGTACTTC
>15|TRBD2|TRBV25-1|TRBJ2-1|.
CASRVAGPIYNEQFF
TGTGCCAGCAGGGTAGCGGGACCTATTTACAATGAGCAGTTCTTC
>12|.|TRBV2|TRBJ2-5|once
CASKGVEETQYF
TGTGCCAGCAAAGGGGTGGAGGAGACCCAGTACTTC
>14|.|TRBV6-6|TRBJ2-1|.
CASSTPGKLGEQFF
TGTGCCAGCAGCACCCCCGGGAAGCTTGGTGAGCAGTTCTTC
>11|.|TRBV5-6|TRBJ2-1|few
CASSSFQEQFF
TGTGCCAGCAGCTCGTTCCAGGAGCAGTTCTTC
>12|.|TRBV11-1|TRBJ2-1|.
CASSSQYNEQFF
TGTGCCAGCAGCTCTCAATACAATGAGCAGTTCTTC
>14|TRBD2|TRBV2|TRBJ2-7|once
CASRGLADSYEQYF
TGTGCCAGCAGGGGACTAGCGGACTCCTACGAGCAGTACTTC
>15|TRBD1|TRBV6-5|TRBJ2-4|.
CASTPGGTGVYIQYF
TGTGCCAGCACCCCGGGGGGGACAGGGGTGTACATTCAGTACTTC
>19|TRBD2|TRBV5-1|TRBJ2-1|.
CASRPEGKTSGLLYNEQFF
TGCGCCAGCAGACCCGAGGGAAAGACTAGCGGCCTCCTTTACAATGAGCAGTTCTTC
>15|.|TRBV6-5|TRBJ2-3|few
CASKLGPGATDTQYF
TGTGCCAGCAAATTGGGACCAGGGGCGACAGATACGCAGTATTTT
>15|.|TRBV7-7|TRBJ2-7|.
CASSLRGGPSYEQYF
TGTGCCAGCAGCCTTAGAGGGGGGCCTTCCTACGAGCAGTACTTC
>13|.|TRBV7-8|TRBJ1-1|.
CASSLPWNTEAFF
TGTGCCAGCAGCCTACCCTGGAACACTGAAGCTTTCTTT
>19|TRBD2|TRBV9|TRBJ2-3|.
CASSVATGLAGVGTDTQYF
TGTGCCAGCAGCGTAGCAACGGGACTAGCGGGAGTGGGCACAGATACGCAGTATTTT
>17|TRBD2|TRBV18|TRBJ2-1|.
CASSPGEGLAGGLEQFF
TGTGCCAGCTCACCAGGAGAGGGACTAGCGGGAGGTCTTGAGCAGTTCTTC
>13|.|TRBV6-6|TRBJ2-7|.
CASSVAGTAWQYF
TGTGCCAGCAGTGTTGCGGGGACGGCGTGGCAGTACTTC
>13|.|TRBV27|TRBJ1-2|few
CASSPQDSYGYTF
TGTGCCAGCAGTCCCCAGGACAGCTATGGCTACACCTTC
>15|.|TRBV18|TRBJ2-2|.
CASSPPGPGRGELFF
TGTGCCAGCTCACCCCCCGGCCCGGGACGCGGGGAGCTGTTTTTT
>18|.|TRBV6-1|TRBJ2-7|few
CASSEASPWQGDYYEQYF
TGTGCCAGCAGTGAAGCTTCCCCGTGGCAGGGGGACTACTACGAGCAGTACTTC
>12|.|TRBV28|TRBJ1-5|few
CASSLEGQPQHF
TGTGCCAGCAGTCTAGAGGGTCAGCCCCAGCATTTT
>10|.|TRBV2|TRBJ2-7|once
CASSEYEQYF
TGTGCCAGCAGTGAATACGAGCAGTACTTC
>15|.|TRBV3-1/TRBV3-2|TRBJ1-5|once
CASSQGTVDNQPQHF
TGTGCCAGCAGCCAAGGGACAGTCGACAATCAGCCCCAGCATTTT
>19|TRBD1|TRBV18|TRBJ2-1|.
CASSPPSSVWGQGYNEQFF
TGTGCCAGCTCACCACCGTCTTCAGTATGGGGACAGGGCTACAATGAGCAGTTCTTC
>17|.|TRBV5-1|TRBJ1-5|once
CASSFIPVIYSNQPQHF
TGCGCCAGCAGCTTTATACCGGTCATCTATAGCAATCAGCCCCAGCATTTT
>15|.|TRBV18|TRBJ2-7|.
CASSPPSVSSYEQYF
TGTGCCAGCTCACCACCGTCAGTCTCATCCTACGAGCAGTACTTC
>14|TRBD1|TRBV19|TRBJ1-2|.
CASSILTGGSGYTF
TGTGCCAGTAGTATCCTCACAGGGGGCAGCGGCTACACCTTC
>14|.|TRBV10-3|TRBJ2-3|.
CATARLNSEDTQYF
TGTGCCACCGCCCGACTCAATTCTGAAGATACGCAGTATTTT
>14|TRBD2|TRBV29-1|TRBJ2-1|.
CSVELAAGSDEQFF
TGCAGCGTTGAACTAGCGGCTGGTTCGGATGAGCAGTTCTTC
>14|.|TRBV5-6|TRBJ2-7|.
CASSETLSSYEQYF
TGTGCCAGCAGCGAAACACTTAGCTCCTACGAGCAGTACTTC
>15|.|TRBV6-5|TRBJ1-1|.
CASSYSGGVRTEAFF
TGTGCCAGCAGTTACTCGGGAGGGGTGAGGACTGAAGCTTTCTTT